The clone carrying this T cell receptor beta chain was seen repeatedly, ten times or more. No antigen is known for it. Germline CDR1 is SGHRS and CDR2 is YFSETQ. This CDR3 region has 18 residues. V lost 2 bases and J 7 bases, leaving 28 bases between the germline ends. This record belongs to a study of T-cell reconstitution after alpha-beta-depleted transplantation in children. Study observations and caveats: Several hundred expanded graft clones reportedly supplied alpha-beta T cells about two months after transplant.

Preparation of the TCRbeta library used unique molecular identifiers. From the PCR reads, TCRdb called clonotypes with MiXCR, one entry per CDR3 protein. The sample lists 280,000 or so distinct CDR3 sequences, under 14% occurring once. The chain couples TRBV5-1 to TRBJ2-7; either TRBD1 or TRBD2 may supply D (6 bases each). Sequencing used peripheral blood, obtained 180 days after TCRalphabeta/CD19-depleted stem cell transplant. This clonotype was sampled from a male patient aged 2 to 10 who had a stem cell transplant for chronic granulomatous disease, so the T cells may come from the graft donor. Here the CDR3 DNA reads TGCGCCAGCAGCTTAGGCGAGGTGCGTACAGGGAGGCTTGAAGAGCAGTACTTC. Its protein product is CASSLGEVRTGRLEEQYF.